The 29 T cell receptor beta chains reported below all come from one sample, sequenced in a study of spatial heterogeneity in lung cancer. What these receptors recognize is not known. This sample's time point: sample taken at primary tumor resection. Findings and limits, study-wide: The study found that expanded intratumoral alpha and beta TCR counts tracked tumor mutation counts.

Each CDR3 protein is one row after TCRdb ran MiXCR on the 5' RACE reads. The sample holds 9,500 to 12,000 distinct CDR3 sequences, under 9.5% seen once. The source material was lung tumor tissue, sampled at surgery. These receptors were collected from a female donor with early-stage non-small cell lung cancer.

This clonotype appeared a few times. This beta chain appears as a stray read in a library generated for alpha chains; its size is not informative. CDR3 in amino acids: CASRGGTGGYEQYF. CDR3 nucleotide sequence: TGTGCCAGCAGGGGCGGGACAGGGGGATACGAGCAGTACTTC. The chain joins TRBV6-5 to TRBJ2-7; 11 bases match TRBD1. V was pared by 6 bases and J by 4 bases, with 5 bases of the junction left unmatched. Germline V gene data show CDR1 as MNHEY and CDR2 as SVGAGI. This CDR3 region has 14 residues.

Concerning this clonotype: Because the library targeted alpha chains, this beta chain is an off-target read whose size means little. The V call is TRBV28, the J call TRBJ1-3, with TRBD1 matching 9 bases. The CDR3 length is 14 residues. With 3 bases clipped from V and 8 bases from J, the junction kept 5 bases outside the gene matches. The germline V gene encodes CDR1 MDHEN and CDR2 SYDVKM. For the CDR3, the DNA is TGTGCCAGCAGTTTTGGGACAGGGCGGCACACCATATATTTT. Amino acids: CASSFGTGRHTIYF.

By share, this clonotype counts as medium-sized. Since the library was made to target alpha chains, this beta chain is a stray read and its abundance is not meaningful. The CDR3 nucleotides are TGTGCCAGCAGCTCATCGGGACGGCCTAGCTACGAGCAGTACTTC. The encoded protein is CASSSSGRPSYEQYF. The rearrangement uses TRBV5-4 and TRBJ2-7; D might be TRBD1 or TRBD2, each matching 5 bases. CDR1 and CDR2 (germline): SGHNT, YYREEE (reference sequence). The CDR3 spans 15 residues. V dropped 3 bases and J dropped 3 bases, with 16 bases sitting between them. Full variable domain (missing parts from reference TRBV5-4 and TRBJ2-7): ETGVTQSPTHLIKTRGQQVTLRCSSQSGHNTVSWYQQALGQGPQFIFQYYREEENGRGNFPPRFSGLQFPNYSSELNVNALELDDSALYLCASSSSGRPSYEQYFGPGTRLTVT.

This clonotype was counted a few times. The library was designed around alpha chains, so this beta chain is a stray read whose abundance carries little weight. CDR3 DNA: TGTGCCAGCAGCTTGATCGGGACAGGGGGCTGGAACACTGAAGCTTTCTTT. The encoded protein is CASSLIGTGGWNTEAFF. The chain recombines TRBV5-6 with TRBJ1-1; 12 bases agree with TRBD1. The CDR3 has 17 residues. Germline CDR1 reads SGHDT; CDR2 reads YYEEEE. Trimming at V came to 1 base and at J to 1 base, leaving 5 bases not matched to a gene.

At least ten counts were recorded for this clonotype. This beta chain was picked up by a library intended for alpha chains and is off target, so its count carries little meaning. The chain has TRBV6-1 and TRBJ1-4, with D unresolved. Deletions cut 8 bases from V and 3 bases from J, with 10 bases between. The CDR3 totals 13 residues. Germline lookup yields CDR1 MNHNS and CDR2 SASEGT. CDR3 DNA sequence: TGTGCCAGCTCTTTTCAGCCTAATGAAAAACTGTTTTTT. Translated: CASSFQPNEKLFF.

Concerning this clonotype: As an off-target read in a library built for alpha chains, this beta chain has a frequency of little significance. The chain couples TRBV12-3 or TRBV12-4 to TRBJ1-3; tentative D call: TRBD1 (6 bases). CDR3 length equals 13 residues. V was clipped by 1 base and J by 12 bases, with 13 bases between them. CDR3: CASSLVGQSGIYF. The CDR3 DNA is TGTGCCAGCAGTTTAGTGGGACAAAGCGGCATATATTTT.

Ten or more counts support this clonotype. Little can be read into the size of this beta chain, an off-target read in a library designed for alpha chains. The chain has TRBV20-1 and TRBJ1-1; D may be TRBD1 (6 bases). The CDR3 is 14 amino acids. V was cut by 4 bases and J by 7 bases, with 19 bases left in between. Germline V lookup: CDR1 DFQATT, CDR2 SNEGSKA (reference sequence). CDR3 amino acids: CSATGHLNPYEAFF. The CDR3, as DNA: TGCAGTGCTACGGGACACTTAAACCCCTATGAAGCTTTCTTT.

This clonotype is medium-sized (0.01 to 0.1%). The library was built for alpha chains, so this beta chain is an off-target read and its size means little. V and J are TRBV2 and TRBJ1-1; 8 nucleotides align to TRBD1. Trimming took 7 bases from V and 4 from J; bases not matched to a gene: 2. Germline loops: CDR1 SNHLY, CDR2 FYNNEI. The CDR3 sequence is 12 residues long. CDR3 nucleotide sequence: TGTGCCAGCAAGGGACAGGCCACTGAAGCTTTCTTT. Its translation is CASKGQATEAFF.

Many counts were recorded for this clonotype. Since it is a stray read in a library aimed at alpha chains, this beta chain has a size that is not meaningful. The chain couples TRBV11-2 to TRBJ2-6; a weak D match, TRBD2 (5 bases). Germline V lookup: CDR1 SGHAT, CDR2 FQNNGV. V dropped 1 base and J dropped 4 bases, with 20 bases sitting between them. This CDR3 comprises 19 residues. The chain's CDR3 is CASSLAPGSSPSGANVLTF. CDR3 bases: TGTGCCAGCAGCTTAGCACCGGGGAGTTCGCCGTCCGGGGCCAACGTCCTGACTTTC.

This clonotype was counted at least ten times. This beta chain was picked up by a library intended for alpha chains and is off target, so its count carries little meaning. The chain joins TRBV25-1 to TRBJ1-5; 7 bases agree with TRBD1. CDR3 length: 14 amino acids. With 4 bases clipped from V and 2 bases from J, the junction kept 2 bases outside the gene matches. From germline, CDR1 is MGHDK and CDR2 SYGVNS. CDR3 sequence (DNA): TGTGCCAGCAGTGGGCAGGGGGGCAATCAGCCCCAGCATTTT. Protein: CASSGQGGNQPQHF.

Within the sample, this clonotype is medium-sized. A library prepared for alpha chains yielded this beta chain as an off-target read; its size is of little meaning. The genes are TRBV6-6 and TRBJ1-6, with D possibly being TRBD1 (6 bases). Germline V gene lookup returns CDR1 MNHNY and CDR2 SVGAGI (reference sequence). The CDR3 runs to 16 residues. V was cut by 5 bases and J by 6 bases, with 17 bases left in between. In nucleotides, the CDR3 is TGTGCCAGCAGTAGCTCACAGGGTAGGGGTAATTCACCCCTCCACTTT. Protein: CASSSSQGRGNSPLHF.

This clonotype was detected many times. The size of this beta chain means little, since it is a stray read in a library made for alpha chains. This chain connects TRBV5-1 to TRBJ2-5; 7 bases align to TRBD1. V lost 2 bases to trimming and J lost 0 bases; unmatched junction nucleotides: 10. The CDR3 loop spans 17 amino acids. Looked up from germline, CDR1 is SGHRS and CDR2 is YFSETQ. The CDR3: CASSFSGTALYQETQYF. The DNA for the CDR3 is TGCGCCAGCAGCTTCTCCGGGACAGCCCTCTACCAAGAGACCCAGTACTTC.

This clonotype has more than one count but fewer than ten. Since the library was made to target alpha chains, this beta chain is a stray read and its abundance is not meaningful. In DNA form, the CDR3 reads TGCGCCAGCAGCTTGCCTCTGGAGGTGGGGGCTAGCACAGATACGCAGTATTTT. This codes for CASSLPLEVGASTDTQYF. This chain uses TRBV5-1 with TRBJ2-3, with a tentative D call TRBD1 (6 bases). Between the trimmed V and J ends, which lost 1 base and 0 bases, there was a span of 18 bases. This CDR3 spans 18 amino acids. Germline V CDR1 and CDR2: SGHRS, YFSETQ.

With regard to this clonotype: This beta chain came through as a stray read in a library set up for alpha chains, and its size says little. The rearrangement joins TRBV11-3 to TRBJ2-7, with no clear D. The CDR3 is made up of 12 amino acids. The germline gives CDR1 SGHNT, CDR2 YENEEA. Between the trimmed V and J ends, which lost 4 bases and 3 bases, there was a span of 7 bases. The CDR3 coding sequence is TGTGCCAGCAGCTCCAGCGACTACGAGCAGTACTTC. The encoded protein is CASSSSDYEQYF.

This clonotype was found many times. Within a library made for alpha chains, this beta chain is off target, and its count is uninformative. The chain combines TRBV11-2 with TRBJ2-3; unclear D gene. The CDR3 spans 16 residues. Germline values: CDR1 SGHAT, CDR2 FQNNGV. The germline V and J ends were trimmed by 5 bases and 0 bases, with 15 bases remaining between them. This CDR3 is CASSPGSTTSTDTQYF. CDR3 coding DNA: TGTGCCAGCAGCCCGGGTAGCACGACTAGCACAGATACGCAGTATTTT.

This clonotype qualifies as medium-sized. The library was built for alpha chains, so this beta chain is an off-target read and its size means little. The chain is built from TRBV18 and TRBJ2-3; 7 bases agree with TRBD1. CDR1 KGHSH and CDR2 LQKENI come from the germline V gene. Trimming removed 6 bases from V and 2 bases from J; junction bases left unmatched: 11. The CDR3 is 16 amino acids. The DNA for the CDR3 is TGTGCCAGCTCCCCTCAAGGGGGCCCCTTCACAGATACGCAGTATTTT. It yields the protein CASSPQGGPFTDTQYF.

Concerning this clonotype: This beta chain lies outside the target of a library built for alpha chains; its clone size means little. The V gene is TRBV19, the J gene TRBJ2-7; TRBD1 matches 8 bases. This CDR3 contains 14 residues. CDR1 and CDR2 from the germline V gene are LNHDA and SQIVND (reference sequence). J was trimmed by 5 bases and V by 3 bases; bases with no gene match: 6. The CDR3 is CASSMADRDHEQYF. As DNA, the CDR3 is TGTGCCAGTAGTATGGCGGACAGGGATCACGAGCAGTACTTC.

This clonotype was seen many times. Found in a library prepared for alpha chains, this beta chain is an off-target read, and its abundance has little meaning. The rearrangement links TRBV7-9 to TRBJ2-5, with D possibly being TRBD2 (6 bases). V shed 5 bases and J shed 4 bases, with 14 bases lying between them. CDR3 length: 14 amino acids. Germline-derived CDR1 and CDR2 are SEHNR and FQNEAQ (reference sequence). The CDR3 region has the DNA TGTGCCAGCAGCCCACGGGAGTCAAGAGAGACCCAGTACTTC. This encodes CASSPRESRETQYF.

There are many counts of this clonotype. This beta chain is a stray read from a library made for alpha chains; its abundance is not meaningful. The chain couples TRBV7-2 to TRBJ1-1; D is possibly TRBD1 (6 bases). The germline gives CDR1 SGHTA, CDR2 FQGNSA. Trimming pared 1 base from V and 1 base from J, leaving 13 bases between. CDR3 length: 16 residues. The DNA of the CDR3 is TGTGCCAGCAGCTTAGGGCCGCCGGGACAGAACACTGAAGCTTTCTTT. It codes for CASSLGPPGQNTEAFF.

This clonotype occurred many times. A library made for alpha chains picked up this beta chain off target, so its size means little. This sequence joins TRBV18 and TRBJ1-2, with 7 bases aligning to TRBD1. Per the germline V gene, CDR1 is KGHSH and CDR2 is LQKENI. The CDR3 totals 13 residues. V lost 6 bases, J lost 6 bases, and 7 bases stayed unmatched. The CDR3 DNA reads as TGTGCCAGCTCCCCCGACAGGGAAGATGGCTACACCTTC. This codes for CASSPDREDGYTF. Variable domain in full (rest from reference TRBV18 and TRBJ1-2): NAGVMQNPRHLVRRRGQEARLRCSPMKGHSHVYWYRQLPEEGLKFMVYLQKENIIDESGMPKERFSAEFPKEGPSILRIQQVVRGDSAAYFCASSPDREDGYTFGSGTRLTVV.

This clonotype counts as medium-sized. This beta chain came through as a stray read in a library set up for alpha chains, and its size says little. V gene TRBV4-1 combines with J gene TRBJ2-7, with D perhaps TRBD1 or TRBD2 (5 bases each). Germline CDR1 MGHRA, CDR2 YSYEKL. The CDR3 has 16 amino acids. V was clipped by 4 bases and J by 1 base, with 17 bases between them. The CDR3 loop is CASSLHLGDLSYEQYF. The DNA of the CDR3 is TGCGCCAGCAGCCTCCATCTGGGGGACCTATCCTACGAGCAGTACTTC.

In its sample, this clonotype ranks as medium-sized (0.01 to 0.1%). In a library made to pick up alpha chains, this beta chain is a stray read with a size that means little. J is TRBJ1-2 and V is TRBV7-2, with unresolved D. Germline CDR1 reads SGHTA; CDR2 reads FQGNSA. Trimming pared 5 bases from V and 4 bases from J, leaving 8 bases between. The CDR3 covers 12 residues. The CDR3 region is CASSPGPYGYTF. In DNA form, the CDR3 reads TGTGCCAGCAGCCCTGGGCCCTATGGCTACACCTTC.

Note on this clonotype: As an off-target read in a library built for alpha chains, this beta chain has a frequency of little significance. The CDR3 DNA follows: TGTGCCAGCAGCCCCCCCCGGGGAGCGGGGCAAGAGACCCAGTACTTC. As protein: CASSPPRGAGQETQYF. The chain couples TRBV3-1 to TRBJ2-5; 7 nucleotides match TRBD2. V lost 4 bases and J lost 2; bases outside the gene matches: 10. Germline-derived CDR1 and CDR2 are LGHDT and YNNKEL (reference sequence). The CDR3 is 16 amino acids.

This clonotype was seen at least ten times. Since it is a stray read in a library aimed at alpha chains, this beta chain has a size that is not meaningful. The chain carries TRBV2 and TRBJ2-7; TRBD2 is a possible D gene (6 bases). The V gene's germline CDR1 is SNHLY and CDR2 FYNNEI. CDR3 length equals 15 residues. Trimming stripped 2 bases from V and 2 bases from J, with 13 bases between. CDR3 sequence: CASSEQPGGPYEQYF. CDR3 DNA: TGTGCCAGCAGTGAACAGCCCGGGGGTCCCTACGAGCAGTACTTC.

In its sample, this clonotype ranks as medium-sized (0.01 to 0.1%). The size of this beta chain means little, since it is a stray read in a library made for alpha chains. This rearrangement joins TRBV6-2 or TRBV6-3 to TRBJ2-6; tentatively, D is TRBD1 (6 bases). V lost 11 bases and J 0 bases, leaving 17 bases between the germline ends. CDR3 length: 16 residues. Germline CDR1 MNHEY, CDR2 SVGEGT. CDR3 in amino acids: CAVKTGQTSGANVLTF. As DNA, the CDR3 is TGTGCCGTTAAGACAGGACAAACCTCTGGGGCCAACGTCCTGACTTTC.

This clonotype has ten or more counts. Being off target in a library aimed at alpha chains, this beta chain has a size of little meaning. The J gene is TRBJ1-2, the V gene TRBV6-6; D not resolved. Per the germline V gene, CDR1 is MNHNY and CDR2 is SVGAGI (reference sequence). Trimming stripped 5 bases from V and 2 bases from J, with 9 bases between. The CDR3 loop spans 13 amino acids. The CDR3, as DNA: TGTGCCAGCAGTCCCGGGCCCAACTATGGCTACACCTTC. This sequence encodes CASSPGPNYGYTF.

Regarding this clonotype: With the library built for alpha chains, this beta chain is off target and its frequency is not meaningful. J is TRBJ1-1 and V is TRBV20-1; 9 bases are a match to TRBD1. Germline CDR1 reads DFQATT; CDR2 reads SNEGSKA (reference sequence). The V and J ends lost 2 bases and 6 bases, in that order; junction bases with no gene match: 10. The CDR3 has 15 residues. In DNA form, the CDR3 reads TGCAGTGCTAGATCTACAGGGGGCCCTAACCCTGAAGCTTTCTTT. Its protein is CSARSTGGPNPEAFF.

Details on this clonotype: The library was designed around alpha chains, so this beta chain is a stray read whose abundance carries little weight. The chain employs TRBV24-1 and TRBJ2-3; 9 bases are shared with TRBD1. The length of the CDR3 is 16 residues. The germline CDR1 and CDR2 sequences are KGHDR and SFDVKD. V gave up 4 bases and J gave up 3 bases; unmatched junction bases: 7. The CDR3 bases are TGTGCCACCAGTGACTCGGACAGGGGAAGGACAGATACGCAGTATTTT. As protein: CATSDSDRGRTDTQYF.

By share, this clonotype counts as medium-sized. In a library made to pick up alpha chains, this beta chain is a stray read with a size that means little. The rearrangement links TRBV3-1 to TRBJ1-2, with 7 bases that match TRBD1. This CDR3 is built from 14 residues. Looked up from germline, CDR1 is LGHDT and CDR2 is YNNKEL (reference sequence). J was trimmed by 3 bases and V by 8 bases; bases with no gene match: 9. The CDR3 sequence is CASGRQGTDYGYTF. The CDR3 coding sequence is TGTGCCAGCGGGAGACAGGGTACGGACTATGGCTACACCTTC.